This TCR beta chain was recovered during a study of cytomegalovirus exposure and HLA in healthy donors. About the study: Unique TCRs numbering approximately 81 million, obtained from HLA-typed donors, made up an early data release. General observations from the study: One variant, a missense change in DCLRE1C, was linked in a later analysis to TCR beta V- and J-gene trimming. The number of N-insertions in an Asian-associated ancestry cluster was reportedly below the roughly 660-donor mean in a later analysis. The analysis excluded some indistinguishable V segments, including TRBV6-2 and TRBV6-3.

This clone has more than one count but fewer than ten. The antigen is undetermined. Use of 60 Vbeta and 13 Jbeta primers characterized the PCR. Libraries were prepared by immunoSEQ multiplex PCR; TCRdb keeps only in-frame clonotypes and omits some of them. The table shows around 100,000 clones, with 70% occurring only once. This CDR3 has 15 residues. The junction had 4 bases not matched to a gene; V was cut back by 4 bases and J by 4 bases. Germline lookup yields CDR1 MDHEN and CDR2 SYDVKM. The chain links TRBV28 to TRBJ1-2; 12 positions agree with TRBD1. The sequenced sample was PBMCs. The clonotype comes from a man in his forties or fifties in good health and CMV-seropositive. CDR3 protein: CASSSGTGGAYGYTF. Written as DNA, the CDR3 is TGTGCCAGCAGTTCCGGGACAGGGGGCGCCTATGGCTACACCTTC.